This T cell receptor (beta chain) was identified during a study of CD8+CD57+ T cells in acquired aplastic anemia. Overall study: DNA per sorted CD4+ or CD8+ sample ranged 0.2 to 27.4 ug, averaging about 3.4 ug.

The CDR3 sequence is 13 residues long. Germline assignment: CDR1 SGDLS and CDR2 YYNGEE. Trimming took 3 bases from V and 9 from J, leaving 13 bases between them. Patients picked for sequencing had shown CD8+CD57+ cell expansion detected by flow cytometry. Investigators profiled TCR beta VDJ and CDR3 from genomic DNA template. TCRdb re-analysed the reads in MiXCR, keeping a single row per CDR3 protein. The sample holds 150,000 to 200,000 distinct CDR3 sequences, 63% seen once. The V gene is TRBV9, the J gene TRBJ2-1; the D call may be TRBD1 or TRBD2 (5 bases each). The source is a human donor with aplastic anemia. Sequences were obtained from sorted CD4+, CD8+, or CD8+CD57+ T cells (not recorded which) from PBMCs. The CDR3 nucleotides read TGTGCCAGCAGCGAGGGGCCGGGGACTGAGCAGTTCTTC. This gives the protein CASSEGPGTEQFF.